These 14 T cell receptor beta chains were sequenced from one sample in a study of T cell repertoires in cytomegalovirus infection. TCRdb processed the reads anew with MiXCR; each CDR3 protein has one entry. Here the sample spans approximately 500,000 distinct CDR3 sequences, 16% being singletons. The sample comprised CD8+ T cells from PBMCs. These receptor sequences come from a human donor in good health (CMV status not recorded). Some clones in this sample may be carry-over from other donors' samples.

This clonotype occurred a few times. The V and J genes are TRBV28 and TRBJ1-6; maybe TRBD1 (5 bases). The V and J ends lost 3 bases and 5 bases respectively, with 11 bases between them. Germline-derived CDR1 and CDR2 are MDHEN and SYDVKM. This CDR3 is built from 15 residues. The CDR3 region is CASSFDGGNNSPLHF. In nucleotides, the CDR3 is TGTGCCAGCAGTTTCGACGGGGGGAATAATTCACCCCTCCACTTT. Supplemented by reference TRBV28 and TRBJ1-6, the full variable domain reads DVKVTQSSRYLVKRTGEKVFLECVQDMDHENMFWYRQDPGLGLRLIYFSYDVKMKEKGDIPEGYSVSREKKERFSLILESASTNQTSMYLCASSFDGGNNSPLHFGNGTRLTVT.

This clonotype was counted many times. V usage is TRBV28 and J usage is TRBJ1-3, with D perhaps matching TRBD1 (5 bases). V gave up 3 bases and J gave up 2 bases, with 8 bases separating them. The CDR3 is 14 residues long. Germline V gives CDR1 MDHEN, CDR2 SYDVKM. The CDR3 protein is CASSLRGPGNTIYF. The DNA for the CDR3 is TGTGCCAGCAGTTTGAGGGGCCCTGGAAACACCATATATTTT.

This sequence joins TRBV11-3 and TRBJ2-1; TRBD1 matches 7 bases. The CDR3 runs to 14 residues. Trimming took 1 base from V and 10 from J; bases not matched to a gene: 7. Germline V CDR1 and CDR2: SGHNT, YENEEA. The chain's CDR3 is CASSLVSGQDEQFF. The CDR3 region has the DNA TGTGCCAGCAGCTTAGTCTCTGGACAGGACGAGCAGTTCTTC.

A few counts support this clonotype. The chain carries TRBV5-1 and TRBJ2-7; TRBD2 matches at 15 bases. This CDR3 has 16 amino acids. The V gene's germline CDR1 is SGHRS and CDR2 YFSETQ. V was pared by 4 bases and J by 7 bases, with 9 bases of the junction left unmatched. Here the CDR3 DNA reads TGCGCCAGCAGCGGCGGACTAGCGGGAGGGCCAAGGGAGCAGTACTTC. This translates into CASSGGLAGGPREQYF. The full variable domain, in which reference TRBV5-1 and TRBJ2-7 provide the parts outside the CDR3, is KAGVTQTPRYLIKTRGQQVTLSCSPISGHRSVSWYQQTPGQGLQFLFEYFSETQRNKGNFPGRFSGRQFSNSRSEMNVSTLELGDSALYLCASSGGLAGGPREQYFGPGTRLTVT.

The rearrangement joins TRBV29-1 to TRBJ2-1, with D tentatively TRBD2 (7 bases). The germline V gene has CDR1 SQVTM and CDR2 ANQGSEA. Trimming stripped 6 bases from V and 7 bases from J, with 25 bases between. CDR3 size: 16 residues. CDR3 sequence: CSVIGTGGPHWNEQFF. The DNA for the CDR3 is TGCAGCGTCATAGGGACGGGGGGCCCCCATTGGAATGAGCAGTTCTTC.

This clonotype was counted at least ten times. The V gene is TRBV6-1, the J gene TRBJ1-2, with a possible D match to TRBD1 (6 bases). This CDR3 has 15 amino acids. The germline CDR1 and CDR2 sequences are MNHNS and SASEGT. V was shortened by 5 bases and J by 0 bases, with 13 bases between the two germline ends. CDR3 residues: CASSPQDRPNYGYTF. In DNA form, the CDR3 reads TGTGCCAGCAGTCCACAGGACAGACCTAACTATGGCTACACCTTC.

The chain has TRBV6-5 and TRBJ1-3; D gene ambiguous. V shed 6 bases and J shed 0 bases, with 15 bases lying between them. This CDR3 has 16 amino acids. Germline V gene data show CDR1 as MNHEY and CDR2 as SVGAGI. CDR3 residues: CASSPGVPNSGNTIYF. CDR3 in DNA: TGTGCCAGCAGCCCCGGGGTTCCCAACTCTGGAAACACCATATATTTT.

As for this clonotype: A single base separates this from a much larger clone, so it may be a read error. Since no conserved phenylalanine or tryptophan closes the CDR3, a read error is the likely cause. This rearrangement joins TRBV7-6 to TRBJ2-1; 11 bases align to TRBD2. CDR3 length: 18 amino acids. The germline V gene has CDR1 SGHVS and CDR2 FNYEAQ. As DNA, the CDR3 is TGTGCTAGCAGCTTAAGGACTAGCGGGCTAACCTCTTACAATGAGCAGTTCTTA. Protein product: CASSLRTSGLTSYNEQFL.

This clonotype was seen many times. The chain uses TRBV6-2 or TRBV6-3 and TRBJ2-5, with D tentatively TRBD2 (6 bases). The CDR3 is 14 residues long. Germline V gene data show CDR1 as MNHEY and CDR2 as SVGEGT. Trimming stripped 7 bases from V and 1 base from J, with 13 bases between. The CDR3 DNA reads TGTGCCAGCATCGACCGGACTACCCAAGAGACCCAGTACTTC. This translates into CASIDRTTQETQYF.

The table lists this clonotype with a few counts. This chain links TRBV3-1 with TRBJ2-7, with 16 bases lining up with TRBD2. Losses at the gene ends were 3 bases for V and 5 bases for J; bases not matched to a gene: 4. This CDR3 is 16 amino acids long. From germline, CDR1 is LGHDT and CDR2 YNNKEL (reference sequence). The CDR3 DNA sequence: TGTGCCAGCAGCCAGGGACTAGCGGGAGGGCCTAACGAGCAGTACTTC. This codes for CASSQGLAGGPNEQYF.

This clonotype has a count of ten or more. This CDR3 is CATSVLRDSNYGYTF. Written as DNA, the CDR3 is TGTGCCACCAGCGTTCTAAGGGACAGTAACTATGGCTACACCTTC. The rearrangement links TRBV15 to TRBJ1-2, with TRBD1 matching over 7 bases. Losses at the gene ends were 5 bases for V and 1 base for J; bases not matched to a gene: 7. The CDR3 sequence is 15 residues long. CDR1 and CDR2 from the germline V gene are LNHNV and YYDKDF (reference sequence).

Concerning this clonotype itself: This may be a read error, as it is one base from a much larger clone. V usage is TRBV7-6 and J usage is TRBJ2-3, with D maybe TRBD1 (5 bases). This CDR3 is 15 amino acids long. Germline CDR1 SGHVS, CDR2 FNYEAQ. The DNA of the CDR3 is TGTGCCAGAAGCTTAGCTCCTACAAGGGGAGATACGCAGTATTTT. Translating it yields CARSLAPTRGDTQYF. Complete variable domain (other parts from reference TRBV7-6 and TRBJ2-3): GAGVSQSPRYKVTKRGQDVALRCDPISGHVSLYWYRQALGQGPEFLTYFNYEAQQDKSGLPNDRFSAERPEGSISTLTIQRTEQRDSAMYRCARSLAPTRGDTQYFGPGTRLTVL.

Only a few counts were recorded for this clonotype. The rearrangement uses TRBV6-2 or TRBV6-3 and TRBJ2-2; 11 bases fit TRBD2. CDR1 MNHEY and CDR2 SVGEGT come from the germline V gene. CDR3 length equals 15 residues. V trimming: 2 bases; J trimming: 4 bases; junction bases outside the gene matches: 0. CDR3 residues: CASSYLAGGTGELFF. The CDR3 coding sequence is TGTGCCAGCAGTTACCTAGCGGGGGGCACCGGGGAGCTGTTTTTT.

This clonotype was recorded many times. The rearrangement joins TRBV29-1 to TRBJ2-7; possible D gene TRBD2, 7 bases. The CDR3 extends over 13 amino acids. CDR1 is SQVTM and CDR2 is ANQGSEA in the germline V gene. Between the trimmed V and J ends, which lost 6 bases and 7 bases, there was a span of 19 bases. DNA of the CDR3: TGCAGCGTACTCGGGGGGCCACCGGGGGAGCAGTACTTC. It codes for CSVLGGPPGEQYF.